This is a list of T cell receptor beta chains from one sample in a study of blood T cell repertoires in COVID-19. The repertoire was sequenced with immunoSEQ multiplex PCR; TCRdb's copy has only in-frame clones and lacks some. The table has a few hundred thousand clones, under 85% seen once. The source material was peripheral blood. These receptors all stem from a young man who had recovered from COVID-19. Each CDR3 is given without its conserved first and last residue.

J gene: TRBJ1-5; CDR3 length: 11; V gene: TRBV27; CDR3 protein: ASRPGQGRPQH
J gene: TRBJ2-2; CDR3 length: 10; V gene: TRBV10-2; CDR3 protein: ASPRGYGELF
J gene: TRBJ2-3; CDR3 length: 12; V gene: TRBV5-6; CDR3 protein: ASSGTGSRYTQY
J gene: TRBJ2-2; CDR3 length: 9; V gene: TRBV5-1; CDR3 protein: ASRSTGELF
J gene: TRBJ2-3; CDR3 length: 15; V gene: TRBV5-4; CDR3 protein: ASSLDMGAPLLDTQY
J gene: TRBJ1-1; CDR3 length: 13; V gene: TRBV5-5; CDR3 protein: ASSTLQELNTEAF
J gene: TRBJ2-1; CDR3 length: 13; V gene: TRBV7-3; CDR3 protein: ASSQDRAGYNEQF
J gene: TRBJ1-6; CDR3 length: 15; V gene: TRBV14; CDR3 protein: ASSSNRRGPGNSPLH
J gene: TRBJ1-1; CDR3 length: 10; V gene: TRBV10-3; CDR3 protein: AISAENTEAF
J gene: TRBJ1-3; CDR3 length: 11; V gene: TRBV6-5; CDR3 protein: AATAGWGNTIY
J gene: TRBJ1-6; CDR3 length: 12; V gene: TRBV7-6; CDR3 protein: ASSFTGENSPLH
J gene: TRBJ2-1; CDR3 length: 13; V gene: TRBV27; CDR3 protein: ASSLSWLAGNEQF
J gene: TRBJ1-6; CDR3 length: 14; V gene: TRBV19; CDR3 protein: ASSRSTGAGGAPLH
J gene: TRBJ2-3; CDR3 length: 13; V gene: TRBV5-1; CDR3 protein: ASSLETSIYNTQY
J gene: TRBJ1-1; CDR3 length: 12; V gene: TRBV5-1; CDR3 protein: ASSLLGENTEAF
J gene: TRBJ1-2; CDR3 length: 11; V gene: TRBV12-3/TRBV12-4; CDR3 protein: ASSSGQVYGYT
J gene: TRBJ2-3; CDR3 length: 12; V gene: TRBV9; CDR3 protein: ASSARDFTDTQY
J gene: TRBJ2-3; CDR3 length: 12; V gene: TRBV6-4; CDR3 protein: ASGAGGDTDTQY
J gene: TRBJ2-5; CDR3 length: 13; V gene: TRBV18; CDR3 protein: ASSPGGAPRETQY
J gene: TRBJ2-7; CDR3 length: 11; V gene: TRBV5-8; CDR3 protein: ASSPGHPYEQY
J gene: TRBJ2-6; CDR3 length: 14; V gene: TRBV28; CDR3 protein: ASNPRGPPGANVLT
J gene: TRBJ2-2; CDR3 length: 13; V gene: TRBV19; CDR3 protein: ASSIDLTSTGELF
J gene: TRBJ1-1; CDR3 length: 13; V gene: TRBV19; CDR3 protein: ASSELGQGSAEAF
J gene: TRBJ1-3; CDR3 length: 15; V gene: TRBV6-1; CDR3 protein: ASSEARAGRPGNTIY
J gene: TRBJ2-2; CDR3 length: 13; V gene: TRBV5-5; CDR3 protein: ASNLVGQITGELF
J gene: TRBJ2-5; CDR3 length: 12; V gene: TRBV6-2/TRBV6-3; CDR3 protein: ASRFVAGEETQY
J gene: TRBJ1-2; CDR3 length: 10; V gene: TRBV29-1; CDR3 protein: SVAQMNYGYT
J gene: TRBJ2-7; CDR3 length: 12; V gene: TRBV18; CDR3 protein: ASSPRDRAYEQY
J gene: TRBJ2-5; CDR3 length: 15; V gene: TRBV5-1; CDR3 protein: ASSQRPTSGGQETQY
J gene: TRBJ2-7; CDR3 length: 10; V gene: TRBV12-3/TRBV12-4; CDR3 protein: ASSEQMFEQY
J gene: TRBJ2-7; CDR3 length: 8; V gene: TRBV2; CDR3 protein: ASSLGEQY
J gene: TRBJ2-3; CDR3 length: 14; V gene: TRBV9; CDR3 protein: ASSHPGTGGRDTQY
J gene: TRBJ2-1; CDR3 length: 12; V gene: TRBV27; CDR3 protein: ASSMGTGGNEQF
J gene: TRBJ2-5; CDR3 length: 11; V gene: TRBV6-5; CDR3 protein: ASSREHQGTQY
J gene: TRBJ2-5; CDR3 length: 12; V gene: TRBV5-1; CDR3 protein: ASSPLGSEETQY
J gene: TRBJ2-3; CDR3 length: 15; V gene: TRBV10-3; CDR3 protein: AISESFGGGGADTQY
J gene: TRBJ2-1; CDR3 length: 13; V gene: TRBV19; CDR3 protein: ASSIRPREGNEQF
J gene: TRBJ2-7; CDR3 length: 14; V gene: TRBV2; CDR3 protein: ASKRGLGGTSYEQY
J gene: TRBJ1-2; CDR3 length: 13; V gene: TRBV19; CDR3 protein: ASSGTADRGYGYT
J gene: TRBJ1-5; CDR3 length: 12; V gene: TRBV19; CDR3 protein: ASSIIQNNQPQH
J gene: TRBJ1-2; CDR3 length: 13; V gene: TRBV28; CDR3 protein: ASSPPLTQPYGYT
J gene: TRBJ1-1; CDR3 length: 11; V gene: TRBV4-1; CDR3 protein: ASSTQQDTEAF
J gene: TRBJ1-1; CDR3 length: 13; V gene: TRBV5-1; CDR3 protein: ASSPGTGRVTEAF
J gene: TRBJ2-1; CDR3 length: 14; V gene: TRBV7-2; CDR3 protein: ASSLWGGASYNEQF
J gene: TRBJ2-7; CDR3 length: 12; V gene: TRBV18; CDR3 protein: ASSPGQNYYEQY
J gene: TRBJ1-2; CDR3 length: 14; V gene: TRBV7-2; CDR3 protein: ASSLVGTGLISSYT
J gene: TRBJ2-3; CDR3 length: 13; V gene: TRBV2; CDR3 protein: ASSESGGAVDTQY
J gene: TRBJ2-1; CDR3 length: 13; V gene: TRBV5-1; CDR3 protein: ASRSWLAGGNEQF
J gene: TRBJ1-2; CDR3 length: 9; V gene: TRBV20-1; CDR3 protein: SATGPDGYT
J gene: TRBJ2-5; CDR3 length: 13; V gene: TRBV10-2; CDR3 protein: ASSEGLAGVETQY
J gene: TRBJ2-2; CDR3 length: 14; V gene: TRBV5-6; CDR3 protein: ASSSLTGTNTGELF
J gene: TRBJ1-4; CDR3 length: 15; V gene: TRBV9; CDR3 protein: ASSVEQGPATNEKLF
J gene: TRBJ2-2; CDR3 length: 13; V gene: TRBV5-1; CDR3 protein: ASTPRGSNTGELF
J gene: TRBJ2-2; CDR3 length: 13; V gene: TRBV7-3; CDR3 protein: ASSLYDRLTGELF
J gene: TRBJ2-5; CDR3 length: 13; V gene: TRBV15; CDR3 protein: ATSRDRGSQETQY
J gene: TRBJ2-3; CDR3 length: 13; V gene: TRBV5-4; CDR3 protein: ASSPRLESTDTQY
J gene: TRBJ1-2; CDR3 length: 12; V gene: TRBV10-3; CDR3 protein: AISGQGSDYGYT
J gene: TRBJ1-5; CDR3 length: 15; V gene: TRBV18; CDR3 protein: ASSPLVETTAYQPQH
J gene: TRBJ2-5; CDR3 length: 14; V gene: TRBV5-1; CDR3 protein: ASSVGNAGWRETQY